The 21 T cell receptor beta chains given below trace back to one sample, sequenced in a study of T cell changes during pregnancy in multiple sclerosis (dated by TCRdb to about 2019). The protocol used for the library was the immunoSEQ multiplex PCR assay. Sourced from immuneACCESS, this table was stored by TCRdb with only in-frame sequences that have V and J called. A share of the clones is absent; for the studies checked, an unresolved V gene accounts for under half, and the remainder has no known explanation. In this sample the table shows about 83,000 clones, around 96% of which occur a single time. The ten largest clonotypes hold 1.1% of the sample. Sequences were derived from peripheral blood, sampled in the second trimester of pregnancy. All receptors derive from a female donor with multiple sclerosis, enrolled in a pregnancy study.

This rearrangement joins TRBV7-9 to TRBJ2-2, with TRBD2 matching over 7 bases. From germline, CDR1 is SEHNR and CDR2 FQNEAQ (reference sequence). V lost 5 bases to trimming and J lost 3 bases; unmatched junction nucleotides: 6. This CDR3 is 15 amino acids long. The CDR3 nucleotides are TGTGCCAGCAGCCCGACCCGGGGGGACACCGGGGAGCTGTTTTTT. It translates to CASSPTRGDTGELFF.

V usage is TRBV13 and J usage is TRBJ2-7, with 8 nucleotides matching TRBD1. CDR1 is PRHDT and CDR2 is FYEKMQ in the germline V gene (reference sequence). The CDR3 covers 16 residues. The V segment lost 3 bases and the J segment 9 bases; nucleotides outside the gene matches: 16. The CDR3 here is CASSFSHGTGGRGQYF. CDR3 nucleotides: TGTGCCAGCAGCTTCTCCCACGGGACAGGTGGTAGAGGGCAGTACTTC.

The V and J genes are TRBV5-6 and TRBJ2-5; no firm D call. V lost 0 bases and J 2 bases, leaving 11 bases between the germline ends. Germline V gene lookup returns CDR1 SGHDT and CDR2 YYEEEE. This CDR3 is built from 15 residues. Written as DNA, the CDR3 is TGTGCCAGCAGCTTGGAGTGGGCCGAACAAGAGACCCAGTACTTC. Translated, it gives CASSLEWAEQETQYF.

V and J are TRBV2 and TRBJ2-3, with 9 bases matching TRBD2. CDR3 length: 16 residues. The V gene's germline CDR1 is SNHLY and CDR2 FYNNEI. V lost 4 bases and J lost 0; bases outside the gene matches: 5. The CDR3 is CASSGAGGPSTDTQYF. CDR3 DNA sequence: TGTGCCAGCAGTGGGGCGGGAGGGCCAAGCACAGATACGCAGTATTTT.

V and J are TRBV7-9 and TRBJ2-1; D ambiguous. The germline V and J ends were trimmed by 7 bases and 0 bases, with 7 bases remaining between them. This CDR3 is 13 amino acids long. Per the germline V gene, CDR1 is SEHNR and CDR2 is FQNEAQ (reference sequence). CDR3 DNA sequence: TGTGCCAGCACTAATGGCTCCTACAATGAGCAGTTCTTC. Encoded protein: CASTNGSYNEQFF.

The CDR3 coding sequence is TGTGCCAGCAGCTTAGATCTGTTTGTCGGACTAGCGACCTACGAGCAGTACTTC. As protein: CASSLDLFVGLATYEQYF. The chain links TRBV7-9 to TRBJ2-7; 9 bases align to TRBD2. From germline, CDR1 is SEHNR and CDR2 FQNEAQ (reference sequence). After removal of 1 base from V and 2 bases from J, the junction contained 12 bases not matched to a gene. This CDR3 contains 18 residues.

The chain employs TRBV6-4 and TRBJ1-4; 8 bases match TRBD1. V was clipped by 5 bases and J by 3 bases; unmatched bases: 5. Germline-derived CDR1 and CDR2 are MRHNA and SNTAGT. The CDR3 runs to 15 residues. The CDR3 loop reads CASSWTGPSNEKLFF. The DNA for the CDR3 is TGTGCCAGCAGTTGGACAGGGCCATCTAATGAAAAACTGTTTTTT.

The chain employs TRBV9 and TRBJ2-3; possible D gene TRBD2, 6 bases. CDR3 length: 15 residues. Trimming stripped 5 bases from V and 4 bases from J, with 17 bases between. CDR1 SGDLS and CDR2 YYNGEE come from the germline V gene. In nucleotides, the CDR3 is TGTGCCAGCAGAACGGGGGAGTTGGTCCCAGATACGCAGTATTTT. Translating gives CASRTGELVPDTQYF.

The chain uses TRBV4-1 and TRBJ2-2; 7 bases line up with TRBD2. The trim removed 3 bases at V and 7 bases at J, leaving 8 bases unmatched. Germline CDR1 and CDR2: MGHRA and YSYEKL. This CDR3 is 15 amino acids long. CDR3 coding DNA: TGCGCCAGCAGCCATGACTCTAGCGGTCGCGGGGAGCTGTTTTTT. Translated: CASSHDSSGRGELFF.

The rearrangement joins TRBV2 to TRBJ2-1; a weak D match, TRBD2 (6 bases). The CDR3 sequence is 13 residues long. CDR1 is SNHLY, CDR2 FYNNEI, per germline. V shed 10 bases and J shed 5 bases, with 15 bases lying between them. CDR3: CATREFVHNEQFF. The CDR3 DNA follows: TGTGCCACTCGGGAGTTCGTACACAATGAGCAGTTCTTC. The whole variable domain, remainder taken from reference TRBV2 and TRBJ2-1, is EPEVTQTPSHQVTQMGQEVILRCVPISNHLYFYWYRQILGQKVEFLVSFYNNEISEKSEIFDDQFSVERPDGSNFTLKIRSTKLEDSAMYFCATREFVHNEQFFGPGTRLTVL.

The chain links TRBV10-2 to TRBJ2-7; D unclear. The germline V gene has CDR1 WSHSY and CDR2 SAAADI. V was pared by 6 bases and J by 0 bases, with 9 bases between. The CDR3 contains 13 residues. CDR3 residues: CASSAGNSYEQYF. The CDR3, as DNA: TGCGCCAGCAGCGCAGGAAACTCCTACGAGCAGTACTTC.

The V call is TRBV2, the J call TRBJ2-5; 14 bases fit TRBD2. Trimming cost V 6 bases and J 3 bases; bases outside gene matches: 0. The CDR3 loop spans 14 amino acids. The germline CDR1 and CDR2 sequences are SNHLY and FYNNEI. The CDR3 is CASRTSGREETQYF. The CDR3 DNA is TGTGCCAGCAGGACTAGCGGGAGGGAAGAGACCCAGTACTTC.

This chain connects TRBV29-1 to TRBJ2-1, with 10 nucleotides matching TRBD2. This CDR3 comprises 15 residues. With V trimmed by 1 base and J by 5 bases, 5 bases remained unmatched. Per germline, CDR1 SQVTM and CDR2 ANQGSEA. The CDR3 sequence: CSVEGTSGPDNEQFF. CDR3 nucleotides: TGCAGCGTTGAAGGGACTAGCGGACCTGACAATGAGCAGTTCTTC.

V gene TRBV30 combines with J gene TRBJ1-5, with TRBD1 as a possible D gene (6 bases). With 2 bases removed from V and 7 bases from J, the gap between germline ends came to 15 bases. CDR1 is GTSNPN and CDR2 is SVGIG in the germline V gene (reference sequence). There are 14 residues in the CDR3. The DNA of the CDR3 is TGTGCCTGGAGTCGTTGGGGGGGCCGGCAGCCCCAGCATTTT. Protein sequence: CAWSRWGGRQPQHF.

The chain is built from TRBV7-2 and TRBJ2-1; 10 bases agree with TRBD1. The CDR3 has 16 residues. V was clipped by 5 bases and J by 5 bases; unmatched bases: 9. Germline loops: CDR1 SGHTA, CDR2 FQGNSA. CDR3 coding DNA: TGTGCCAGCAGCCCCACGACAGGGGGCTTAGACAATGAGCAGTTCTTC. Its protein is CASSPTTGGLDNEQFF.

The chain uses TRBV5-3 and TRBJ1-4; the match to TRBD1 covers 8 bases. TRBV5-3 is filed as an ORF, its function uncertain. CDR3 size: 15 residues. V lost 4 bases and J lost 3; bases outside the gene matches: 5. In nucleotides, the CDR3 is TGTGCCAGAAGCATTCGACAGGGGTCTAATGAAAAACTGTTTTTT. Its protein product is CARSIRQGSNEKLFF.

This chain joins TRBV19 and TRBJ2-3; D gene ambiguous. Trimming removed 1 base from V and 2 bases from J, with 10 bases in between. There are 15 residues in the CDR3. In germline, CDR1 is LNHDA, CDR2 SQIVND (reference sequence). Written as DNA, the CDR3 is TGTGCCAGTAGTATAGGGCAAACAACCACAGATACGCAGTATTTT. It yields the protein CASSIGQTTTDTQYF. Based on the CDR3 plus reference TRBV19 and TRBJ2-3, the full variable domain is DGGITQSPKYLFRKEGQNVTLSCEQNLNHDAMYWYRQDPGQGLRLIYYSQIVNDFQKGDIAEGYSVSREKKESFPLTVTSAQKNPTAFYLCASSIGQTTTDTQYFGPGTRLTVL.

CDR3 coding DNA: TGTGCCAGCAGTGACACGGCAGGGTCCAACGAGCAGTACTTC. Its translation: CASSDTAGSNEQYF. This rearrangement joins TRBV6-4 to TRBJ2-7; perhaps TRBD1 as D (5 bases). V dropped 2 bases and J dropped 5 bases, with 13 bases sitting between them. The CDR3 extends over 14 amino acids. CDR1 and CDR2 from the germline V gene are MRHNA and SNTAGT.

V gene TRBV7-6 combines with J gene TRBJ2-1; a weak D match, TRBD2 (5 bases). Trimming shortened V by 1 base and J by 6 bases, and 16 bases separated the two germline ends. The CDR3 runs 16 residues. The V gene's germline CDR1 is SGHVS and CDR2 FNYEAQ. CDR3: CASSLELQRAGNEQFF. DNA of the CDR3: TGTGCCAGCAGCTTAGAACTACAGAGGGCTGGCAATGAGCAGTTCTTC.

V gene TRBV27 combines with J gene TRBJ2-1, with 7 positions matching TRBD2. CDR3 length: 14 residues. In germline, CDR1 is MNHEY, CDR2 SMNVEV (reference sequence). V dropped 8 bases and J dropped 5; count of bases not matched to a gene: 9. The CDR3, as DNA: TGTGCCAGCTGGGCCCTAGGGAGGGACAATGAGCAGTTCTTC. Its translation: CASWALGRDNEQFF.

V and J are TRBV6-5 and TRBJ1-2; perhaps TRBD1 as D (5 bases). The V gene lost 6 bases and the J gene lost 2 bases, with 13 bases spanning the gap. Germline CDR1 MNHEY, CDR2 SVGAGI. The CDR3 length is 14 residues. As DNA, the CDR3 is TGTGCCAGCAGCCCCGGGGGAGGCAACTATGGCTACACCTTC. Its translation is CASSPGGGNYGYTF.